This is a list of T cell receptor beta chains from one sample in a study of blood T cell repertoires in COVID-19. The table came from immunoSEQ multiplex PCR; TCRdb's copy has only in-frame clones and leaves some out. The sample shows under 150,000 clones, approximately 88% of them seen only once. Sequencing used peripheral blood. Every receptor here comes from a woman aged 40 to 49 with acute or convalescent COVID-19. CDR3s include the opening cysteine and the closing phenylalanine or tryptophan. The D gene is left open where the match is weak. Size is stated for part of the rows, as once, few or many counts, or as a class when the clone is expanded.

j_call v_call cdr3_length d_call clone_size cdr3_aa cdr3_nt
TRBJ1-1 TRBV5-1 15 - - CASRYTGFLNTEAFF TGCGCCAGCAGGTATACAGGATTCTTGAACACTGAAGCTTTCTTT
TRBJ2-7 TRBV9 14 - - CASSPRQGSYEQYF TGTGCCAGCAGCCCCCGGCAGGGCTCCTACGAGCAGTACTTC
TRBJ1-2 TRBV7-2 14 - - CASSSQGSWDGYTF TGTGCCAGCAGCTCCCAGGGGTCCTGGGATGGCTACACCTTC
TRBJ2-5 TRBV3-1/TRBV3-2 13 TRBD2 - CASSPRGGETQYF TGTGCCAGCAGCCCACGGGGGGGAGAGACCCAGTACTTC
TRBJ2-1 TRBV5-1 15 TRBD2 - CASQKGSGKPHEQFF TGCGCCAGCCAGAAAGGGAGCGGGAAGCCCCATGAGCAGTTCTTC
TRBJ2-1 TRBV25-1 11 - - CASRAGTRTFF TGTGCCAGCAGGGCCGGGACACGGACATTCTTC
TRBJ1-2 TRBV9 13 - - CASSVEQGYGYTF TGTGCCAGCAGCGTAGAGCAGGGCTATGGCTACACCTTC
TRBJ1-1 TRBV6-5 11 - - CASKKAGYAFF TGTGCCAGCAAAAAGGCAGGGTATGCTTTCTTT
TRBJ2-2 TRBV5-8 15 TRBD1 - CASRGQGASTGELFF TGTGCCAGCCGTGGACAGGGGGCGAGCACCGGGGAGCTGTTTTTT
TRBJ2-1 TRBV7-9 15 TRBD2 - CASRSSGGLYNEQFF TGTGCCAGCAGATCTAGCGGGGGACTCTACAATGAGCAGTTCTTC
TRBJ1-2 TRBV6-1 14 - - CASSEKGRFYGYTF TGTGCCAGCAGTGAAAAGGGGCGCTTCTATGGCTACACCTTC
TRBJ1-6 TRBV6-2/TRBV6-3 15 TRBD1 few CASSYNRGNDSPLHF TGTGCCAGCAGTTATAACAGGGGCAACGATTCACCCCTCCACTTT
TRBJ2-4 TRBV6-1 15 - - CASSDRGNSGNIQYF TGTGCCAGCAGTGACAGGGGCAACAGCGGAAACATTCAGTACTTC
TRBJ2-1 TRBV9 19 TRBD2 - CASSSPGTSGGSRVNEQFF TGTGCCAGCAGCTCCCCCGGGACTAGCGGGGGAAGTCGAGTCAATGAGCAGTTCTTC
TRBJ2-7 TRBV6-2/TRBV6-3 14 - - CASSYRIWSYEQYF TGTGCCAGCAGTTACCGAATATGGAGCTACGAGCAGTACTTC
TRBJ1-1 TRBV7-9 13 - - CASSLAQNTEAFF TGTGCCAGCAGCTTAGCACAGAACACTGAAGCTTTCTTT
TRBJ1-5 TRBV19 16 TRBD1 - CASSIARGPENQPQHF TGTGCCAGTAGTATAGCCAGGGGGCCTGAGAATCAGCCCCAGCATTTT
TRBJ2-3 TRBV12-3/TRBV12-4 12 - - CASSFNTDTQYF TGTGCCAGCAGTTTCAACACAGATACGCAGTATTTT
TRBJ1-5 TRBV19 13 TRBD1 - CASSGQGYQPQHF TGTGCCAGTAGCGGACAGGGATATCAGCCCCAGCATTTT
TRBJ2-2 TRBV6-2/TRBV6-3 16 TRBD1 - CASSSPRDRVPGELFF TGTGCCAGCAGTTCTCCCCGGGACAGGGTACCCGGGGAGCTGTTTTTT
TRBJ1-2 TRBV27 12 - - CANRTAHYGYTF TGTGCCAACCGGACAGCCCATTATGGCTACACCTTC
TRBJ1-4 TRBV6-5 13 - - CASSYDSNEKLFF TGTGCCAGCAGTTACGACAGTAATGAAAAACTGTTTTTT
TRBJ1-1 TRBV7-6 17 TRBD1 - CASSYRGTGWEGTEAFF TGTGCCAGCAGCTACCGCGGGACAGGGTGGGAAGGCACTGAAGCTTTCTTT
TRBJ2-1 TRBV5-1 15 TRBD1 - CASSIGQGTLNEQFF TGCGCCAGCAGCATCGGACAGGGAACGTTAAATGAGCAGTTCTTC
TRBJ2-7 TRBV10-3 13 - - CAISDGLNYEQYF TGTGCCATCAGTGATGGGCTAAACTACGAGCAGTACTTC
TRBJ2-7 TRBV24-1 16 TRBD2 - CATRSTSGGAAYEQYF TGTGCCACCAGGAGTACTAGCGGGGGCGCCGCCTACGAGCAGTACTTC
TRBJ2-7 TRBV9 14 TRBD1 - CASGGTGSSYEQYF TGTGCCAGCGGAGGGACAGGGAGCTCCTACGAGCAGTACTTC